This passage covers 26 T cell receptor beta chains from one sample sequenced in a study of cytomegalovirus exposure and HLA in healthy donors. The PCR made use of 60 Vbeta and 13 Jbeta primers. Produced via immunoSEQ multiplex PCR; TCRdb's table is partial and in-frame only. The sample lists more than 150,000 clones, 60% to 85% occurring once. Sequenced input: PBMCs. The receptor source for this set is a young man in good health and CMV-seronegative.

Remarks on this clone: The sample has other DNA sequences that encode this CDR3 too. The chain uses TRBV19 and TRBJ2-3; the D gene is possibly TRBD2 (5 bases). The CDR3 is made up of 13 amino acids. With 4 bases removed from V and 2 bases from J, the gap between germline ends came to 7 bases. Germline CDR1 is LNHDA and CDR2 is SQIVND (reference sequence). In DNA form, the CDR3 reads TGTGCCAGTAGTACGGGAATCACAGATACGCAGTATTTT. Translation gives CASSTGITDTQYF.

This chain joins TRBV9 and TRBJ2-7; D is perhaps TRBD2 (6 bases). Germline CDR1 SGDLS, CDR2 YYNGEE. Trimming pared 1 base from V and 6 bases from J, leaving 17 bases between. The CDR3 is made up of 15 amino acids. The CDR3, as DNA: TGTGCCAGCAGCGTATCGGTCGGGGGTTCGGGCGAGCAGTACTTC. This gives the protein CASSVSVGGSGEQYF.

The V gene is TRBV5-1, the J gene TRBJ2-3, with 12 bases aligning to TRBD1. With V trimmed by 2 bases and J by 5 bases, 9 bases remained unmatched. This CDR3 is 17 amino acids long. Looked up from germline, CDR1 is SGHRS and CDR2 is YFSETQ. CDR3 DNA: TGCGCCAGCAGCTTCCAGCCGGGACAGGGGGCCGGAGATACGCAGTATTTT. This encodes CASSFQPGQGAGDTQYF.

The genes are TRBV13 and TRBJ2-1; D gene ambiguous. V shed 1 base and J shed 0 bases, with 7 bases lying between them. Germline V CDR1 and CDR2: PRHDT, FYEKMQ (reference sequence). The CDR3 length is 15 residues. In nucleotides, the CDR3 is TGTGCCAGCAGCTTAGACGGCGGCTCCTACAATGAGCAGTTCTTC. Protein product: CASSLDGGSYNEQFF. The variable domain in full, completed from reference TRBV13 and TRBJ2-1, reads AAGVIQSPRHLIKEKRETATLKCYPIPRHDTVYWYQQGPGQDPQFLISFYEKMQSDKGSIPDRFSAQQFSDYHSELNMSSLELGDSALYFCASSLDGGSYNEQFFGPGTRLTVL.

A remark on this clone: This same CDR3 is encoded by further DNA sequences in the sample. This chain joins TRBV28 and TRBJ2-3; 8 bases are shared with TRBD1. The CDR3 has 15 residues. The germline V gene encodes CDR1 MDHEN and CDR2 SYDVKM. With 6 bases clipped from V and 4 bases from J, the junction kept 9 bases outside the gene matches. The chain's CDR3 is CASRLDRAKADTQYF. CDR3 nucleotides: TGTGCCAGCAGATTGGACAGGGCCAAGGCAGATACGCAGTATTTT.

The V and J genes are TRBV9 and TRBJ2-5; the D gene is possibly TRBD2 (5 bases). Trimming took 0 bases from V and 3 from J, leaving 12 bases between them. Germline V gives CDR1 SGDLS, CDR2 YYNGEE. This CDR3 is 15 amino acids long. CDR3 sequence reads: CASSVGTAFEETQYF. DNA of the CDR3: TGTGCCAGCAGCGTAGGGACTGCATTCGAAGAGACCCAGTACTTC.

CDR3 nucleotides: TGTGCCAGCAGTTTTAAGCCGGACAGCCTCCCAGGAGCTTTCTTT. Amino acids: CASSFKPDSLPGAFF. V is TRBV28 and J is TRBJ1-1; possible D gene TRBD1, 6 bases. With 3 bases removed from V and 10 bases from J, the gap between germline ends came to 21 bases. Germline assignment: CDR1 MDHEN and CDR2 SYDVKM. The CDR3 is made up of 15 amino acids. Full variable domain (remainder filled in from reference TRBV28 and TRBJ1-1): DVKVTQSSRYLVKRTGEKVFLECVQDMDHENMFWYRQDPGLGLRLIYFSYDVKMKEKGDIPEGYSVSREKKERFSLILESASTNQTSMYLCASSFKPDSLPGAFFGQGTRLTVV.

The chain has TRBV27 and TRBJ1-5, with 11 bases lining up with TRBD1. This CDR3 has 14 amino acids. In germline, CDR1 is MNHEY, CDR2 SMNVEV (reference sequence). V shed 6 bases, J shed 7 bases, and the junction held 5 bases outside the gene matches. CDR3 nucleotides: TGTGCCAGCAGGAACGGACAGGGGGCACAGCCCCAGCATTTT. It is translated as CASRNGQGAQPQHF.

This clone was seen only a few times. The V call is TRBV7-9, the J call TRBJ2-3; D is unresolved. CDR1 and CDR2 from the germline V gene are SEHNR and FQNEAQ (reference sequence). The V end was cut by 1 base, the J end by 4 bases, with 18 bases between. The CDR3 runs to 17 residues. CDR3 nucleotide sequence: TGTGCCAGCAGCTTAGAGTTGGCCCAACCTGGCCCAGATACGCAGTATTTT. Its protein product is CASSLELAQPGPDTQYF.

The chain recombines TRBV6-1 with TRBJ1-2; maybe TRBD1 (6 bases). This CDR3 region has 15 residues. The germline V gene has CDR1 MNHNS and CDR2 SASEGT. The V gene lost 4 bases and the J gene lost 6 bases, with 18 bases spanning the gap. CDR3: CASSVGGLQGHGYTF. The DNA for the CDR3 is TGTGCCAGCAGTGTAGGCGGTCTACAGGGCCATGGCTACACCTTC.

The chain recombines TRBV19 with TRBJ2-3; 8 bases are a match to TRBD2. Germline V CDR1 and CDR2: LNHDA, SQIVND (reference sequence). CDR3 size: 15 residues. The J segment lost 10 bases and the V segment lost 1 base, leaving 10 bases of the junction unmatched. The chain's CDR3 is CASSIVASGRQAQYF. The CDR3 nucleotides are TGTGCCAGTAGTATAGTAGCCAGCGGGAGACAAGCGCAGTATTTT.

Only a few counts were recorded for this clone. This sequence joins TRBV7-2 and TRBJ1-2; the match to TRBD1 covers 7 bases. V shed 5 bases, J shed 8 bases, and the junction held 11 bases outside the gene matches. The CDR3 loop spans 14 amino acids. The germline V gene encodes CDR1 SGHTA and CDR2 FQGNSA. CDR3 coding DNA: TGTGCCAGCAGCCACCGGCAGGGGGTTGCAGGCTACACCTTC. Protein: CASSHRQGVAGYTF. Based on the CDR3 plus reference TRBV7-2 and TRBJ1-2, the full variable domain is GAGVSQSPSNKVTEKGKDVELRCDPISGHTALYWYRQSLGQGLEFLIYFQGNSAPDKSGLPSDRFSAERTGGSVSTLTIQRTQQEDSAVYLCASSHRQGVAGYTFGSGTRLTVV.

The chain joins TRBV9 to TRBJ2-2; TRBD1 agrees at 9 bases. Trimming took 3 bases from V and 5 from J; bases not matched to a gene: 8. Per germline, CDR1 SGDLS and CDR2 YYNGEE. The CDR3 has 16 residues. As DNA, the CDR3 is TGTGCCAGCAGCGCCATCCTCGGGACAGGGACCGGGGAGCTGTTTTTT. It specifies CASSAILGTGTGELFF. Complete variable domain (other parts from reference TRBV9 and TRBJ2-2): DSGVTQTPKHLITATGQRVTLRCSPRSGDLSVYWYQQSLDQGLQFLIQYYNGEERAKGNILERFSAQQFPDLHSELNLSSLELGDSALYFCASSAILGTGTGELFFGEGSRLTVL.

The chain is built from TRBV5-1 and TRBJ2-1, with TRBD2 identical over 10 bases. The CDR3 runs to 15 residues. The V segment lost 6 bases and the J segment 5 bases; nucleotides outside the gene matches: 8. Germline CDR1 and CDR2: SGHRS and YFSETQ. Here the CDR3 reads CASTRAGGPNNEQFF. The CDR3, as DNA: TGCGCCAGCACAAGAGCGGGGGGGCCAAACAATGAGCAGTTCTTC.

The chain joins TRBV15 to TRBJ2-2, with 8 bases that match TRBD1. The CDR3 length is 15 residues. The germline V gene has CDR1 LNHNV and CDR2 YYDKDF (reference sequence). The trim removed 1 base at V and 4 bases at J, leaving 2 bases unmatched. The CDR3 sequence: CATSRVDRATGELFF. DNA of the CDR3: TGTGCCACCAGCAGAGTGGACAGGGCCACCGGGGAGCTGTTTTTT. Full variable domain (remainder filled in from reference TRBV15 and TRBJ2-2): DAMVIQNPRYQVTQFGKPVTLSCSQTLNHNVMYWYQQKSSQAPKLLFHYYDKDFNNEADTPDNFQSRRPNTSFCFLDIRSPGLGDTAMYLCATSRVDRATGELFFGEGSRLTVL.

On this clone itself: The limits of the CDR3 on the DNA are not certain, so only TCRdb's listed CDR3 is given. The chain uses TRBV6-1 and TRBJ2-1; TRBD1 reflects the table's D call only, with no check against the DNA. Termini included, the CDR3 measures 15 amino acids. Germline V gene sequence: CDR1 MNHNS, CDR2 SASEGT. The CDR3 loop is CASSVGQGAWNEQLF.

CDR3 in amino acids: CASTLQGAGQPQYF. The DNA for the CDR3 is TGTGCCAGTACCCTCCAGGGGGCCGGGCAGCCCCAGTATTTT. The rearrangement joins TRBV19 to TRBJ1-5, with 8 bases identical to TRBD1. TRBJ2-3 matches the DNA end more closely, so the J call is doubtful. Looked up from germline, CDR1 is LNHDA and CDR2 is SQIVND (reference sequence). This CDR3 is 14 amino acids long.

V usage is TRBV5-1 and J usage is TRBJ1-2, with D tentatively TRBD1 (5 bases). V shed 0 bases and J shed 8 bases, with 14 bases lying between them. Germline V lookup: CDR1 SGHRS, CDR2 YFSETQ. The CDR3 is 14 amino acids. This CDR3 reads CASSLGGPLEGYTF. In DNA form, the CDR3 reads TGCGCCAGCAGCTTGGGGGGCCCCCTTGAAGGCTACACCTTC.

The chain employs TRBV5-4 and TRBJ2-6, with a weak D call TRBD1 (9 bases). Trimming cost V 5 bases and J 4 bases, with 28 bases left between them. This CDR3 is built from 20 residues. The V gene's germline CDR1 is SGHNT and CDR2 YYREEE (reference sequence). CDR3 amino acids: CASSTLGGDRVFGGANVLTF. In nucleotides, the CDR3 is TGTGCCAGCAGTACTCTCGGGGGGGACAGGGTCTTCGGAGGGGCCAACGTCCTGACTTTC.

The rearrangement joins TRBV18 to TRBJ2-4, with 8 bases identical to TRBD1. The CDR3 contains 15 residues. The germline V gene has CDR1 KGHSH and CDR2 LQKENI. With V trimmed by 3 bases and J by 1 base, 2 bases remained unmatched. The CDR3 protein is CASSPRQGAKNIQYF. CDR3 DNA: TGTGCCAGCTCACCGCGACAGGGGGCCAAAAACATTCAGTACTTC.

The CDR3 loop reads CASSGDRASYTGELFF. The CDR3 DNA reads TGTGCCAGCAGTGGAGACAGGGCTTCGTACACCGGGGAGCTGTTTTTT. The chain recombines TRBV2 with TRBJ2-2; 7 bases fit TRBD1. The trim removed 4 bases at V and 3 bases at J, leaving 8 bases unmatched. The CDR3 has 16 residues. Germline lookup yields CDR1 SNHLY and CDR2 FYNNEI.

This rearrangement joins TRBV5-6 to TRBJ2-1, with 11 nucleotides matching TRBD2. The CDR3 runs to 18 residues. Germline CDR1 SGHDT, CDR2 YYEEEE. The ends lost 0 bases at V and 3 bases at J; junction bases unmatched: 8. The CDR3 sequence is CASSLGGTGTSGYNEQFF. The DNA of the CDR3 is TGTGCCAGCAGCTTGGGGGGTACCGGGACTAGCGGCTACAATGAGCAGTTCTTC.

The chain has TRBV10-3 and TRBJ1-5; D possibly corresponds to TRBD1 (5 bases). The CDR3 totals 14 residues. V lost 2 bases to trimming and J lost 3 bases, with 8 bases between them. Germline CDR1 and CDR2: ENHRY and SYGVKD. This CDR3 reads CAISEGASNQPQHF. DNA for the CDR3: TGTGCCATCAGTGAGGGGGCGTCCAATCAGCCCCAGCATTTT.

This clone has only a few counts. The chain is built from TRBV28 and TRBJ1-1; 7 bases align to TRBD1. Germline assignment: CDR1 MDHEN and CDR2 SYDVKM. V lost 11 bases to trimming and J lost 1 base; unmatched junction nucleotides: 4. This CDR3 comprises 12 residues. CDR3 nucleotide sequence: TGTGCCGCGGAGGGGGCGAACACTGAAGCTTTCTTT. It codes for CAAEGANTEAFF.

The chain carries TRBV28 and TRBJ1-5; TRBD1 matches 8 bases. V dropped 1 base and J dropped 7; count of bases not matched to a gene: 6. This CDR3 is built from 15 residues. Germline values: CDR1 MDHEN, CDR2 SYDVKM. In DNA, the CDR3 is TGTGCCAGCAGTTTATCAGGGGGCGCAGGGCAGCCCCAGCATTTT. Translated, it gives CASSLSGGAGQPQHF.

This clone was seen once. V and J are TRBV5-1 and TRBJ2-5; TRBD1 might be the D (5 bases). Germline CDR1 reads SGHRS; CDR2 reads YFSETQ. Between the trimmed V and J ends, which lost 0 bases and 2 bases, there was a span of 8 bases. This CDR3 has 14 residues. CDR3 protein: CASSLAQGQETQYF. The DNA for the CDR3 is TGCGCCAGCAGCTTGGCCCAGGGACAAGAGACCCAGTACTTC.